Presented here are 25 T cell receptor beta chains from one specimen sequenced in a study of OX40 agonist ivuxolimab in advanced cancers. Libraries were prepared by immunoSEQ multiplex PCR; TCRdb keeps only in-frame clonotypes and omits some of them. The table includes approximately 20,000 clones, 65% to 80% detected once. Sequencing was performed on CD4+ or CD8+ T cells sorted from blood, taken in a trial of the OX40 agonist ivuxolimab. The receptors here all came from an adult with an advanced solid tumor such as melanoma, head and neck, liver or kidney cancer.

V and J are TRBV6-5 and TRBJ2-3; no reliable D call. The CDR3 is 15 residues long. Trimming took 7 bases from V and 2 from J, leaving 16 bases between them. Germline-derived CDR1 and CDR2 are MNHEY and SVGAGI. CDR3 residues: CASIPGPLDTDTQYF. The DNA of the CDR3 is TGTGCCAGCATACCCGGGCCGCTCGACACAGATACGCAGTATTTT.

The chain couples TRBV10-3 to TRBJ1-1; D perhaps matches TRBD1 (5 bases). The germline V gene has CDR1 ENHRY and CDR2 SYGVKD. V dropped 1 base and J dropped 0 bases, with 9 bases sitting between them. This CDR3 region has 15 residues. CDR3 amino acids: CAISEWEDMNTEAFF. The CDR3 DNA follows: TGTGCCATCAGTGAGTGGGAGGACATGAACACTGAAGCTTTCTTT.

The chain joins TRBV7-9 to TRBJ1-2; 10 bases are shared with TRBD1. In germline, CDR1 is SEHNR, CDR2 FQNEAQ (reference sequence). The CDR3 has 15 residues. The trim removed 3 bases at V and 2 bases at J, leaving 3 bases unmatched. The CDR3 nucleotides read TGTGCCAGCAGCTTCCGGGACAGGGGAAACTATGGCTACACCTTC. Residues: CASSFRDRGNYGYTF.

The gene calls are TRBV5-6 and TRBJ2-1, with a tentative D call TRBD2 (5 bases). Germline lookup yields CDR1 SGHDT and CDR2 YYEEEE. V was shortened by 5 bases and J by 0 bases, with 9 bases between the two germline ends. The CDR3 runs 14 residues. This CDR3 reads CASRPGISYNEQFF. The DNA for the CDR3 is TGTGCCAGCAGGCCCGGGATCTCCTACAATGAGCAGTTCTTC.

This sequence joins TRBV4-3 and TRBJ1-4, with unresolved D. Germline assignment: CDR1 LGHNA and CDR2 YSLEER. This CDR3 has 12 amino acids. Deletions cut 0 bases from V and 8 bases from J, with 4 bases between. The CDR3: CASSQDFEKLFF. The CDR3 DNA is TGCGCCAGCAGCCAAGATTTCGAAAAACTGTTTTTT.

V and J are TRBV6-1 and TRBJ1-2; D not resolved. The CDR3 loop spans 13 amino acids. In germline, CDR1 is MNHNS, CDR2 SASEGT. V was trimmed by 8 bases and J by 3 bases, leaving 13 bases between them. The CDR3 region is CASVGRPHYGYTF. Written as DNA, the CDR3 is TGTGCCAGCGTCGGCAGGCCACACTATGGCTACACCTTC.

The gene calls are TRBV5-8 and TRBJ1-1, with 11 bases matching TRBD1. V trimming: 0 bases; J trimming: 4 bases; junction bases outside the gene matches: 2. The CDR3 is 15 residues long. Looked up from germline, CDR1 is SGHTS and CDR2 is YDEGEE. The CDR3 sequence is CASSLAGQGVTEAFF. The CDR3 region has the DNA TGTGCCAGCAGCTTGGCGGGACAGGGGGTCACTGAAGCTTTCTTT.

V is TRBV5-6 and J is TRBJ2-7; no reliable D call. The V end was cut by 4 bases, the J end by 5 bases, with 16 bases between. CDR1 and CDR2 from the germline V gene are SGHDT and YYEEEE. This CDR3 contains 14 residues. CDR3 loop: CASSRLLDRDEQYF. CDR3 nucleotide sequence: TGTGCCAGCAGCCGTTTGTTAGACCGCGACGAGCAGTACTTC.

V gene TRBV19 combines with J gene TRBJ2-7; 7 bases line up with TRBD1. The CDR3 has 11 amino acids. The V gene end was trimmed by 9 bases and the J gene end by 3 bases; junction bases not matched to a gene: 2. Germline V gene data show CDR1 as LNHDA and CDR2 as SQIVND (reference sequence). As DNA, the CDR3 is TGTGCCAGCCGACAGGGCTACGAGCAGTACTTC. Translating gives CASRQGYEQYF. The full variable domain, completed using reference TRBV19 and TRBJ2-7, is DGGITQSPKYLFRKEGQNVTLSCEQNLNHDAMYWYRQDPGQGLRLIYYSQIVNDFQKGDIAEGYSVSREKKESFPLTVTSAQKNPTAFYLCASRQGYEQYFGPGTRLTVT.

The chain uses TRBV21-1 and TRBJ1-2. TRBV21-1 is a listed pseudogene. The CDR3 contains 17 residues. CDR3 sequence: CASSMRGGPRRSYGYTF. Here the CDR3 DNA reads TGTGCCAGCAGCATGCGGGGGGGCCCCCGGCGCTCCTATGGCTACACCTTC.

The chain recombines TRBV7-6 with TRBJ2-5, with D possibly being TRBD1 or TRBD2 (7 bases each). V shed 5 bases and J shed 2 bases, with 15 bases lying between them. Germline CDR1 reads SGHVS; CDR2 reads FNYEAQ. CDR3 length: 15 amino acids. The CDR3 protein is CASSLGRGPQETQYF. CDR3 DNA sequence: TGTGCCAGCAGCCTAGGGAGGGGGCCTCAAGAGACCCAGTACTTC. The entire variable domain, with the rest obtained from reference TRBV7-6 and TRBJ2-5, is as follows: GAGVSQSPRYKVTKRGQDVALRCDPISGHVSLYWYRQALGQGPEFLTYFNYEAQQDKSGLPNDRFSAERPEGSISTLTIQRTEQRDSAMYRCASSLGRGPQETQYFGPGTRLLVL.

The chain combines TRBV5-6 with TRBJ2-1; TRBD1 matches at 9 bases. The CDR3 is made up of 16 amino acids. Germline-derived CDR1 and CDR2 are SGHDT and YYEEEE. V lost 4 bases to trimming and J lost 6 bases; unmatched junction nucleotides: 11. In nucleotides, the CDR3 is TGTGCCAGCAGCCTCTATGAGGACAGGGGTTCCAATGAGCAGTTCTTC. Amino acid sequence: CASSLYEDRGSNEQFF. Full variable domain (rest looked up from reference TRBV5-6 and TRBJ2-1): DAGVTQSPTHLIKTRGQQVTLRCSPKSGHDTVSWYQQALGQGPQFIFQYYEEEERQRGNFPDRFSGHQFPNYSSELNVNALLLGDSALYLCASSLYEDRGSNEQFFGPGTRLTVL.

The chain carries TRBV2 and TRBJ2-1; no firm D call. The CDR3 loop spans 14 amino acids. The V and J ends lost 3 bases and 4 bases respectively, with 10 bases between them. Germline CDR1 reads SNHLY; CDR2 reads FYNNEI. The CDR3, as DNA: TGTGCCAGCAGTGACGGTCCTGGATACAATGAGCAGTTCTTC. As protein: CASSDGPGYNEQFF. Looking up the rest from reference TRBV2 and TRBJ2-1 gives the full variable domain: EPEVTQTPSHQVTQMGQEVILRCVPISNHLYFYWYRQILGQKVEFLVSFYNNEISEKSEIFDDQFSVERPDGSNFTLKIRSTKLEDSAMYFCASSDGPGYNEQFFGPGTRLTVL.

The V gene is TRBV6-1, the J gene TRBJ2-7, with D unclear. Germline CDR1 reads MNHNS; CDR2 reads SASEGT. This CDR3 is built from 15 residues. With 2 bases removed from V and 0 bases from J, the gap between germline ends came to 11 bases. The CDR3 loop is CASSESHWASYEQYF. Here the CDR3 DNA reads TGTGCCAGCAGTGAATCCCACTGGGCCTCCTACGAGCAGTACTTC.

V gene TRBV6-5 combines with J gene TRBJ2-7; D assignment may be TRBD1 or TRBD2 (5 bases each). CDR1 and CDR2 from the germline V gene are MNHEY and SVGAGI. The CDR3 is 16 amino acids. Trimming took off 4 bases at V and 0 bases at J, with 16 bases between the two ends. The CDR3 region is CASSSGARDGSYEQYF. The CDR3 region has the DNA TGTGCCAGCAGTTCCGGGGCCCGGGACGGCTCCTACGAGCAGTACTTC.

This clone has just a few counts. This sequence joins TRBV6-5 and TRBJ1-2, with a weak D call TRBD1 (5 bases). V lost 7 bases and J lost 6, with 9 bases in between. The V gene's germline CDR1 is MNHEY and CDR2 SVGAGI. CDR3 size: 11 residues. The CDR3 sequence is CASTEGNGYTF. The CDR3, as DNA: TGTGCCAGCACCGAGGGGAATGGCTACACCTTC.

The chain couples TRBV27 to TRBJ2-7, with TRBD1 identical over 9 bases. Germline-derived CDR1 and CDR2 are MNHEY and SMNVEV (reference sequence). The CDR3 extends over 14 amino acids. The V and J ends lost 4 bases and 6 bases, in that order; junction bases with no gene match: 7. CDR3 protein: CASSSGQGIPEQYF. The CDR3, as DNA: TGTGCCAGCAGTTCTGGACAGGGGATACCCGAGCAGTACTTC.

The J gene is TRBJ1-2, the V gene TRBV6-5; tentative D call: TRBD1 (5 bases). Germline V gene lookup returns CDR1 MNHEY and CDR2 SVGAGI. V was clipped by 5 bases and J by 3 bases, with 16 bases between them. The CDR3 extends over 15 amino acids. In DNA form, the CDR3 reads TGTGCCAGCAGTGGGGGTCGGCAGGGTGACTATGGCTACACCTTC. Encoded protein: CASSGGRQGDYGYTF.

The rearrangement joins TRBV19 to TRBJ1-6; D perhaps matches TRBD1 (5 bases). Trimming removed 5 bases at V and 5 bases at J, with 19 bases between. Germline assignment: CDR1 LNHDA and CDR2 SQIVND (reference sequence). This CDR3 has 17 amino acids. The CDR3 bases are TGTGCCAGTAGTGCCGGGGGAAGTCGGTCGGATAATTCACCCCTCCACTTT. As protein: CASSAGGSRSDNSPLHF.

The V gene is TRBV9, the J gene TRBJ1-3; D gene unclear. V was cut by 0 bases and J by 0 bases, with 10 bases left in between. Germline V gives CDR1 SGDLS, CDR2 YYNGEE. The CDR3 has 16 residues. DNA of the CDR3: TGTGCCAGCAGCGTAGTGAGAGAAGTCTCTGGAAACACCATATATTTT. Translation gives CASSVVREVSGNTIYF.

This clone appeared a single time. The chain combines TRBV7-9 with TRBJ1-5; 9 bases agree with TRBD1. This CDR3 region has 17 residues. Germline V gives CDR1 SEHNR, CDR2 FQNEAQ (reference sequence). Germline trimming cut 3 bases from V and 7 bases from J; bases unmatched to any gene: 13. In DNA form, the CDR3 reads TGTGCCAGCAGCTTTTCTCCGGGGACAGGGTATGAGCAGCCCCAGCATTTT. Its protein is CASSFSPGTGYEQPQHF.

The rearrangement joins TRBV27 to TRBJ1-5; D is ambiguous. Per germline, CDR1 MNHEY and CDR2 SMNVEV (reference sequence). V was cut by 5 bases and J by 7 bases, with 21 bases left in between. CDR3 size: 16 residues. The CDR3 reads CASSPLGVRGEQPQHF. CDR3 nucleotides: TGTGCCAGCAGTCCCTTAGGAGTGCGAGGAGAACAGCCCCAGCATTTT.

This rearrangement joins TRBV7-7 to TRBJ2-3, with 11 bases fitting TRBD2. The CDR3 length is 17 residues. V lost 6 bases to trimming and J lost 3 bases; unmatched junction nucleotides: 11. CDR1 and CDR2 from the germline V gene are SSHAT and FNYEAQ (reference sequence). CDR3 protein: CASSPDSGGVNTDTQYF. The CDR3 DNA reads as TGTGCCAGCAGTCCAGATAGCGGGGGGGTCAATACAGATACGCAGTATTTT.

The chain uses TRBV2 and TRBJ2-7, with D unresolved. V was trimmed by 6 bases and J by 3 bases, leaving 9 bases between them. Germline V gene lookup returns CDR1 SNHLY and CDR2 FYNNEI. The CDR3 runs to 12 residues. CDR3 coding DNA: TGTGCCAGCAGCGCGCCGGGCTACGAGCAGTACTTC. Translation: CASSAPGYEQYF.

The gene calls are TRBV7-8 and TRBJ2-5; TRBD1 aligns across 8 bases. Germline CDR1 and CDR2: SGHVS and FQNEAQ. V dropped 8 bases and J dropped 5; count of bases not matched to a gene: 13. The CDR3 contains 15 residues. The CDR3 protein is CASWGYTTGEETQYF. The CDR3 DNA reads TGTGCCAGCTGGGGGTACACGACAGGGGAGGAGACCCAGTACTTC.